The 12 T cell receptor beta chains presented below share a single source sample, sequenced in a study of T-cell memory formation after mild COVID-19. One entry per CDR3 protein, called by TCRdb with MiXCR from the 5' RACE reads. Here the sample spans roughly 200,000 distinct CDR3 sequences, about 21% being singletons. The sequencing input was PBMCs or a T cell subset sorted from them (not recorded which). Source of these receptors: an adult woman who had mild COVID-19 (a few samples of this study predate the infection). Cell type and time point are not known.

The chain's CDR3 is CASSLSGGRSNEQFF. The CDR3 region has the DNA TGTGCCAGCAGCCTTAGCGGGGGGAGGTCCAATGAGCAGTTCTTC. The chain recombines TRBV11-2 with TRBJ2-1, with 10 nucleotides matching TRBD2. The V and J ends lost 5 bases and 6 bases, in that order; junction bases with no gene match: 7. CDR1 and CDR2 from the germline V gene are SGHAT and FQNNGV. This CDR3 spans 15 amino acids. The variable domain in full, with the rest retrieved from reference TRBV11-2 and TRBJ2-1, is EAGVAQSPRYKIIEKRQSVAFWCNPISGHATLYWYQQILGQGPKLLIQFQNNGVVDDSQLPKDRFSAERLKGVDSTLKIQPAKLEDSAVYLCASSLSGGRSNEQFFGPGTRLTVL.

CDR3: CASSPLLAALDTQYF. The CDR3 DNA sequence: TGTGCCAGCAGCCCCCTCCTAGCGGCATTAGATACGCAGTATTTT. This chain links TRBV6-2 or TRBV6-3 with TRBJ2-3; 7 bases map to TRBD2. This CDR3 is built from 15 residues. The germline V gene encodes CDR1 MNHEY and CDR2 SVGEGT. Losses at the gene ends were 6 bases for V and 5 bases for J; bases not matched to a gene: 11.

The rearrangement joins TRBV24-1 to TRBJ2-3, with TRBD2 identical over 7 bases. The V segment lost 5 bases and the J segment 9 bases; nucleotides outside the gene matches: 13. The germline V gene encodes CDR1 KGHDR and CDR2 SFDVKD. This CDR3 comprises 15 residues. Here the CDR3 reads CATSVPGGRVETQYF. The CDR3 DNA follows: TGTGCCACCAGTGTCCCGGGCGGGAGAGTTGAAACGCAGTATTTT.

This rearrangement joins TRBV12-3 or TRBV12-4 to TRBJ2-2; D uncertain. This CDR3 comprises 16 residues. V was pared by 0 bases and J by 1 base, with 9 bases between. The CDR3 loop is CASSLAPGGNTGELFF. The CDR3 nucleotides read TGTGCCAGCAGTTTAGCGCCTGGCGGGAACACCGGGGAGCTGTTTTTT.

This clonotype was seen a few times. This chain joins TRBV7-9 and TRBJ1-1, with D tentatively TRBD1 (6 bases). V was trimmed by 2 bases and J by 3 bases, leaving 10 bases between them. Germline CDR1 reads SEHNR; CDR2 reads FQNEAQ (reference sequence). The CDR3 runs to 14 residues. The CDR3 region has the DNA TGTGCCAGCAGCTTACCGGACAGACACACTGAAGCTTTCTTT. It codes for CASSLPDRHTEAFF.

Worth noting for this clonotype: An end of the junction differs from the germline gene, which may be a read error. The chain combines TRBV5-1 with TRBJ2-1; no clear D gene. Germline values: CDR1 SGHRS, CDR2 YFSETQ. This CDR3 is 15 amino acids long. For the CDR3, the DNA is TGCGCCAGAAGCTTCCTGGGGAACCCCCCCAATGAGCAGTTCTTC. Encoded protein: CARSFLGNPPNEQFF.

This clonotype was found many times. The chain recombines TRBV5-1 with TRBJ2-1; 13 positions agree with TRBD2. The CDR3 has 17 residues. Per the germline V gene, CDR1 is SGHRS and CDR2 is YFSETQ. With 2 bases clipped from V and 1 base from J, the junction kept 3 bases outside the gene matches. The CDR3, as DNA: TGCGCCAGCAGCTTTCGACTAGCGGGGGGATCCTACAATGAGCAGTTCTTC. Protein product: CASSFRLAGGSYNEQFF.

The rearrangement joins TRBV11-2 to TRBJ1-2; no reliable D call. CDR3 length equals 13 residues. Trimming removed 5 bases at V and 6 bases at J, with 13 bases between. From germline, CDR1 is SGHAT and CDR2 FQNNGV. In DNA, the CDR3 is TGTGCCAGCAGCCCCCATTTATTGGATGGCTACACCTTC. Its translation: CASSPHLLDGYTF.

This clonotype has more than one count but fewer than ten. The rearrangement uses TRBV20-1 and TRBJ2-7; 11 bases agree with TRBD1. Germline V gene data show CDR1 as DFQATT and CDR2 as SNEGSKA (reference sequence). The CDR3 runs 15 residues. V shed 0 bases and J 7 bases; nucleotides not matched to a gene: 8. The CDR3 DNA reads TGCAGTGCTAGAGATGCCGGACAGGGGGCCGGTGAGCAGTACTTC. It yields the protein CSARDAGQGAGEQYF.

The rearrangement joins TRBV19 to TRBJ2-7; weak D call: TRBD1 (6 bases). Trimming took 3 bases from V and 3 from J, leaving 9 bases between them. Germline lookup yields CDR1 LNHDA and CDR2 SQIVND (reference sequence). This CDR3 spans 13 amino acids. The DNA of the CDR3 is TGTGCCAGTAGTATTGGGGGCGGCTACGAGCAGTACTTC. Protein: CASSIGGGYEQYF.

This clonotype was observed a handful of times. This chain joins TRBV5-6 and TRBJ2-5; 11 bases are shared with TRBD2. CDR3 size: 14 residues. The germline V gene encodes CDR1 SGHDT and CDR2 YYEEEE. Trimming took 7 bases from V and 2 from J; bases not matched to a gene: 4. CDR3 protein: CASVSSGGQETQYF. CDR3 bases: TGTGCCAGCGTTTCTAGCGGGGGGCAAGAGACCCAGTACTTC.

J is TRBJ1-1 and V is TRBV6-1, with D possibly TRBD1 on 5 matching bases. Trimming pared 4 bases from V and 6 bases from J, leaving 12 bases between. There are 13 residues in the CDR3. CDR1 and CDR2 (germline): MNHNS, SASEGT. The CDR3 loop is CASSGGASPEAFF. The CDR3 region has the DNA TGTGCCAGCAGTGGAGGGGCCAGCCCTGAAGCTTTCTTT.